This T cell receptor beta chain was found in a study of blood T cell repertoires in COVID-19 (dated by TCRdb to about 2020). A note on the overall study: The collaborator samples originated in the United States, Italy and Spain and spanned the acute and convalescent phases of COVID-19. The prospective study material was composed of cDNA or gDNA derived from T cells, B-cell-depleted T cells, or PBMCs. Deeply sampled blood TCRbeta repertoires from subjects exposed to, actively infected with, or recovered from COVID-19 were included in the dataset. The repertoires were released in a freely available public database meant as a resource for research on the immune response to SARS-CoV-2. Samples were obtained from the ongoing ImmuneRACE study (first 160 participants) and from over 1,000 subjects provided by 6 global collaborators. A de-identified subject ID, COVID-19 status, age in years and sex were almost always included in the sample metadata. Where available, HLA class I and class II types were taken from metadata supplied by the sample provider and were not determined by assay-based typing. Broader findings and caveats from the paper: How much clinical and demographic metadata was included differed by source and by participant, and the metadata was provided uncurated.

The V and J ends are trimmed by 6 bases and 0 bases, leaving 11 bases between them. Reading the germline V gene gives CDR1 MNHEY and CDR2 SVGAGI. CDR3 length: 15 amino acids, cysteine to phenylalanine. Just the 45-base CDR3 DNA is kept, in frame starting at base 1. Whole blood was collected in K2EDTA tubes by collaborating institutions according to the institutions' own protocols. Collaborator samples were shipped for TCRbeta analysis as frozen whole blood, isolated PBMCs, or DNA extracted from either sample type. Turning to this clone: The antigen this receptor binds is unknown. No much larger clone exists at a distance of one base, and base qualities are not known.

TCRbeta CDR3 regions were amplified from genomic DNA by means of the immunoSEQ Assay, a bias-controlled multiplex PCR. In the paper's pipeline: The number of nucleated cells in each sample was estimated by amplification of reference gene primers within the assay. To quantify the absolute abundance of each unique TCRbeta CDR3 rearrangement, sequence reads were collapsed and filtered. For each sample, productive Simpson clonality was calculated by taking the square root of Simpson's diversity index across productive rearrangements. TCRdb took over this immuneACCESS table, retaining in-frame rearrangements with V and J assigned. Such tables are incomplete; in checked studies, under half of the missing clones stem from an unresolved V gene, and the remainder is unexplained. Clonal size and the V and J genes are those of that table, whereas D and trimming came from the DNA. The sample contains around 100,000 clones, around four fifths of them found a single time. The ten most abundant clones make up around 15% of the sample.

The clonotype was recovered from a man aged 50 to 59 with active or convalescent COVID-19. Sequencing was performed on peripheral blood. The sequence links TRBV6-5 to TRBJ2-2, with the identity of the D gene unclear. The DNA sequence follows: TGTGCCAGCAGCGCCGGCAGGACGAACACCGGGGAGCTGTTTTTT. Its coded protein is CASSAGRTNTGELFF.